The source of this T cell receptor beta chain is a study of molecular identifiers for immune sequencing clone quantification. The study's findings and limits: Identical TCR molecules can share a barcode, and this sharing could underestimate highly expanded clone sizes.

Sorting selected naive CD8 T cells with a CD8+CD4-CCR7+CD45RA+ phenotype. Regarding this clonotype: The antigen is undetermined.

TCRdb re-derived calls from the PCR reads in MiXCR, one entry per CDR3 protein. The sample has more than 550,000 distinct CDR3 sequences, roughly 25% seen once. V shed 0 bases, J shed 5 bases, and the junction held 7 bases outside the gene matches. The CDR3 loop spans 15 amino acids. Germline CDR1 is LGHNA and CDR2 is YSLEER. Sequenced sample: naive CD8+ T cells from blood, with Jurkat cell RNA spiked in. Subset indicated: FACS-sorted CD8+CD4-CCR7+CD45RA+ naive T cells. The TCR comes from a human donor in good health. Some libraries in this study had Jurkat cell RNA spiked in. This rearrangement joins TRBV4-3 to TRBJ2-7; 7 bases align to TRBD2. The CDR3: CASSQEWSGAHEQYF. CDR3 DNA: TGCGCCAGCAGCCAAGAGTGGAGCGGGGCCCACGAGCAGTACTTC.